This T cell receptor beta chain originates from a study of blood T cell repertoires in COVID-19. Study overall: Samples representing acute and convalescent COVID-19 were sourced from the United States, Italy and Spain.

The germline CDR1 and CDR2 sequences are SGDLS and YYNGEE. The CDR3 is 17 amino acids. Trimming removed 0 bases from V and 7 bases from J; junction bases left unmatched: 7. Original data processing: How many nucleated cells were present was estimated from reference gene primer amplification. The data were produced by immunoSEQ multiplex PCR, yet TCRdb's version contains in-frame clones alone and is incomplete. The V and J calls and clone size are taken from that table; D and trimming were inferred from the DNA. The repertoire holds more than 150,000 clones, with 80% to 90% as singletons. Sample: peripheral blood. The receptor's source is a woman between 65 and 79 years old with acute or convalescent COVID-19. The rearrangement links TRBV9 to TRBJ2-3; the match to TRBD2 covers 14 bases. Written as DNA, the CDR3 is TGTGCCAGCAGCGTAGCTTGGGGACTAGCGGGGGAAAATACGCAGTATTTT. Its protein is CASSVAWGLAGENTQYF.